What follows are 11 T cell receptor beta chains derived from one specimen sequenced in a study of identical twins. TCRdb itself ran the 5' RACE reads through MiXCR, one entry per CDR3 protein. The repertoire holds around 570,000 distinct CDR3 sequences, with more than 9% as singletons. The same data also went into a second study, on yellow fever vaccine responses in identical twins.

The sequenced sample was PBMCs. These receptors were collected from a woman aged 18-29 years in good health.

This chain links TRBV4-1 with TRBJ1-2; TRBD1 matches 9 bases. There are 16 residues in the CDR3. Germline V gives CDR1 MGHRA, CDR2 YSYEKL. V lost 0 bases, J lost 2 bases, and 4 bases stayed unmatched. The CDR3 sequence is CASSQDLGTGNYGYTF. For the CDR3, the DNA is TGCGCCAGCAGCCAAGACCTAGGGACAGGGAACTATGGCTACACCTTC.

This clonotype showed up many times. This chain uses TRBV5-1 with TRBJ2-2, with 8 bases that match TRBD2. The CDR3 contains 16 residues. In germline, CDR1 is SGHRS, CDR2 YFSETQ. J lost 5 bases, V lost 2 bases, and 8 bases had no gene match. The CDR3 region has the DNA TGCGCCAGCAGCTTCCTAAGCGGGAGTGGAACCGGGGAGCTGTTTTTT. Translation: CASSFLSGSGTGELFF.

This clonotype was counted between two and nine times. The V and J genes are TRBV11-3 and TRBJ2-4; 11 bases are shared with TRBD1. The germline V gene encodes CDR1 SGHNT and CDR2 YENEEA. This CDR3 has 17 amino acids. The V gene end was trimmed by 0 bases and the J gene end by 8 bases; junction bases not matched to a gene: 9. The CDR3 spells CASSLDLKGQGAYIQYF. CDR3 nucleotide sequence: TGTGCCAGCAGCTTAGATCTCAAAGGACAGGGGGCTTACATTCAGTACTTC.

This clonotype has ten or more counts. The V call is TRBV6-2 or TRBV6-3, the J call TRBJ2-1; the match to TRBD2 covers 12 bases. V shed 0 bases and J 4 bases; nucleotides not matched to a gene: 4. CDR1 and CDR2 from the germline V gene are MNHEY and SVGEGT. CDR3 size: 17 residues. The CDR3 sequence: CASSYSGLAGIYNEQFF. In DNA form, the CDR3 reads TGTGCCAGCAGTTACTCCGGACTAGCGGGGATTTACAATGAGCAGTTCTTC.

In this sample, this clonotype turned up a few times. The chain couples TRBV7-3 to TRBJ2-1, with 7 bases that match TRBD1. Looked up from germline, CDR1 is SGHTA and CDR2 is FQGTGA. The CDR3 loop spans 15 amino acids. Germline trimming cut 5 bases from V and 3 bases from J; bases unmatched to any gene: 7. This CDR3 is CASSRGTALYNEQFF. CDR3 coding DNA: TGTGCCAGCAGCAGGGGGACAGCACTCTACAATGAGCAGTTCTTC.

This clonotype was counted between two and nine times. The chain links TRBV20-1 to TRBJ2-7, with 9 bases that match TRBD1. The germline gives CDR1 DFQATT, CDR2 SNEGSKA (reference sequence). The CDR3 totals 13 residues. The trim removed 7 bases at V and 0 bases at J, leaving 4 bases unmatched. The CDR3 nucleotides are TGCAGTGTCTCGACAGGGGGCTCCTACGAGCAGTACTTC. Protein: CSVSTGGSYEQYF.

This clonotype was observed at least ten times. This chain links TRBV4-3 with TRBJ2-4, with 7 positions matching TRBD2. Trimming cost V 0 bases and J 0 bases; bases outside gene matches: 11. The CDR3 has 19 residues. The germline CDR1 and CDR2 sequences are LGHNA and YSLEER. This chain's CDR3 is CASSQDRGLTDLAKNIQYF. The CDR3, as DNA: TGCGCCAGCAGCCAAGATCGGGGACTAACAGATCTAGCCAAAAACATTCAGTACTTC.

This clonotype was detected ten times or more. The chain employs TRBV7-9 and TRBJ2-3, with D perhaps matching TRBD2 (5 bases). CDR1 and CDR2 (germline): SEHNR, FQNEAQ (reference sequence). The CDR3 is made up of 15 amino acids. V lost 11 bases to trimming and J lost 2 bases, with 20 bases between them. The CDR3, as DNA: TGTGCCGGCTCTCTCCGGGCAGACTACACAGATACGCAGTATTTT. Protein sequence: CAGSLRADYTDTQYF.

Remarks on this clonotype: This sequence may be a read error, since a much larger clone differs from it by one base. The chain recombines TRBV7-3 with TRBJ2-7; TRBD2 might be the D (6 bases). This CDR3 region has 12 residues. Germline V lookup: CDR1 SGHTA, CDR2 FQGTGA. This chain's CDR3 is CASSLGPGEPYF. CDR3 nucleotide sequence: TGTGCCAGCAGCTTAGGTCCGGGGGAGCCGTACTTC. Complete variable domain (other parts from reference TRBV7-3 and TRBJ2-7): GAGVSQTPSNKVTEKGKYVELRCDPISGHTALYWYRQSLGQGPEFLIYFQGTGAADDSGLPNDRFFAVRPEGSVSTLKIQRTERGDSAVYLCASSLGPGEPYFGPGTRLTVT.

This clonotype has more than one count but fewer than ten. This chain links TRBV7-9 with TRBJ1-6; tentative D call: TRBD1 (5 bases). The germline V gene has CDR1 SEHNR and CDR2 FQNEAQ (reference sequence). This CDR3 is built from 16 residues. V was pared by 3 bases and J by 8 bases, with 17 bases between. The CDR3 nucleotides read TGTGCCAGCAGCTTGAGGGGCGGTGGGGGGGATTCACCCCTCCACTTT. It is translated as CASSLRGGGGDSPLHF.

This clonotype has just a few counts. The chain uses TRBV25-1 and TRBJ2-1; D is tentatively TRBD1 or TRBD2 (5 bases each). This CDR3 is built from 11 residues. V shed 8 bases and J shed 8 bases, with 10 bases lying between them. Germline loops: CDR1 MGHDK, CDR2 SYGVNS. The CDR3 here is CASGGGYEQFF. Here the CDR3 DNA reads TGTGCCAGCGGTGGGGGTTATGAGCAGTTCTTC.